Listed below are T cell receptor beta chains from one sample, sequenced in a study of prognosis after radiotherapy for stage I lung cancer. MiXCR, run by TCRdb on the multiplex PCR reads, gives a single entry per CDR3 protein. The sample lists approximately 13,000 distinct CDR3 sequences; roughly 29% were seen once. The sequencing used PBMCs, collected before or after stereotactic body radiation therapy (not recorded which). The receptors here all came from a donor at least 50 years old with non-small cell lung cancer. Both conserved end residues are part of each CDR3.

v_call cdr3_aa
TRBV3-1 CASSQDLETQYF
TRBV2 CASSEPVFSYNEQFF
TRBV20-1 CSARDRWTGFYGYTF
TRBV20-1 CSARPGPRRDTQYF
TRBV5-1 CASSLFGVGSTDTQYF
TRBV6-1 CASRAAGGFQETQYF
TRBV5-1 CASSLALAGGLETQYF
TRBV29-1 CSVGSGTTIYEQYF
TRBV5-1 CASSTGTRGEQYF
TRBV3-1 CASSGRATKNIQYF
TRBV6-5 CASSYPTGFDYGYTF
TRBV5-1 CASSLGDRVTNEKLFF
TRBV24-1 CATRHRDRSLNEQFF
TRBV5-8 CASSFDSGDSPLHF
TRBV18 CASTGAGSYEQYF
TRBV6-1 CASSEQPTGLATNEKLFF
TRBV15 CATSHGTGDSTLPQHF
TRBV12-3/TRBV12-4 CASSRGTSENTGELFF
TRBV5-1 CASSLPRGTSGTSWLYEQYF
TRBV29-1 CSEGASGVDYNEQFF
TRBV7-8 CASSLETQYF
TRBV15 CATSRALGGTSYGYTF
TRBV6-1 CASSETPNQPQHF
TRBV5-1 CASCLSGVDSEAFF
TRBV6-1 CASSLQLSQPQHF
TRBV10-3 CASKGGGDTEAFF
TRBV12-3/TRBV12-4 CASSLGHSDYGYTF
TRBV5-1 CASSTEYQETQYF
TRBV9 CASSEGAGRFASAQYF
TRBV9 CASSALAGGRTDTQYF
TRBV20-1 CSATGRGGTDTQYF
TRBV19 CASSTGKDRSDGTQYF
TRBV6-5 CASSYAGMGETQYF
TRBV24-1 CATSDSGTGGSAKNIQYF
TRBV24-1 CATQRQGGNEHFF
TRBV24-1 CATYPQGVAPSRRENQPQHF
TRBV19 CASSIPVGSTDTQYF
TRBV27 CASRTLGQGASGTGELFF
TRBV7-3 CASSLRPGLPNTEAFF
TRBV6-4 CASSDDRVLAFF
TRBV19 CASRGGLNTGELFF
TRBV6-2/TRBV6-3 CASTAGSAQYF
TRBV30 CAWSAGGSRRNMNTEAFF
TRBV27 CASSSTSGANVLTF
TRBV27 CASSRDGEGQPKHF
TRBV6-1 CASSSGAGLGTGELFF
TRBV7-8 CASSSDITAHEAFF
TRBV2 CASIVPGLYEQYF
TRBV27 CASSLNQETQYF
TRBV14 CASSQGQGYGYTF
TRBV28 CASSLRLGYTF
TRBV6-2/TRBV6-3 CARGSNNEQFF
TRBV5-1 CASSLSGRSTGELFF